One sample yielded the 15 T cell receptor beta chains listed below, sequenced in a study of blood T cell repertoires in COVID-19. Data came from immunoSEQ multiplex PCR; TCRdb stores just in-frame clones and leaves some out. The sample records approximately 270,000 clones, approximately 83% being singletons. The sequenced material came from peripheral blood. Receptors were obtained from a person aged 65 to 79 with COVID-19, enrolled during active disease.

The genes are TRBV4-2 and TRBJ2-7, with a possible D match to TRBD1 (6 bases). This CDR3 comprises 19 residues. CDR1 LGHNA and CDR2 YNFKEQ come from the germline V gene. V lost 2 bases and J lost 5, with 28 bases in between. CDR3: CASSQPGGRGPPILDEQYF. CDR3 bases: TGTGCCAGCAGCCAACCTGGGGGCCGGGGTCCCCCCATCTTGGACGAGCAGTACTTC.

V is TRBV5-4 and J is TRBJ2-1; TRBD1 matches 10 bases. The V and J ends lost 5 bases and 2 bases, in that order; junction bases with no gene match: 4. The CDR3 extends over 15 amino acids. The germline V gene has CDR1 SGHNT and CDR2 YYREEE (reference sequence). In nucleotides, the CDR3 is TGTGCCAGCAGGGCCGGGACAGGGGCCTACAATGAGCAGTTCTTC. Its translation is CASRAGTGAYNEQFF.

This sequence joins TRBV11-3 and TRBJ2-1; the D is unclear. Trimming pared 1 base from V and 5 bases from J, leaving 9 bases between. This CDR3 contains 14 residues. Germline V gene data show CDR1 as SGHNT and CDR2 as YENEEA. The DNA for the CDR3 is TGTGCCAGCAGCTTAGGTAGTCAAAACAATGAGCAGTTCTTC. Protein sequence: CASSLGSQNNEQFF.

The rearrangement links TRBV19 to TRBJ2-7; 9 bases align to TRBD2. Germline CDR1 is LNHDA and CDR2 is SQIVND (reference sequence). With 5 bases clipped from V and 7 bases from J, the junction kept 18 bases outside the gene matches. The CDR3 loop spans 17 amino acids. For the CDR3, the DNA is TGTGCCAGTAGTCCCGGGCGCTCAGGGACTAGCTCTCGTGAGCAGTACTTC. It yields the protein CASSPGRSGTSSREQYF.

The CDR3 loop reads CATTRTGGASHHRYF. In DNA, the CDR3 is TGTGCCACAACAAGGACAGGGGGCGCATCCCACCACCGGTATTTT. The genes are TRBV7-2 and TRBJ2-3, with TRBD1 matching over 11 bases. The germline V gene encodes CDR1 SGHTA and CDR2 FQGNSA. V lost 10 bases and J lost 14; bases outside the gene matches: 20. This CDR3 has 15 amino acids.

The chain couples TRBV19 to TRBJ1-5; TRBD1 aligns across 7 bases. Per germline, CDR1 LNHDA and CDR2 SQIVND (reference sequence). After removal of 4 bases from V and 5 bases from J, the junction contained 8 bases not matched to a gene. This CDR3 comprises 15 residues. CDR3 region: CASSKKGGSHQPQHF. CDR3 bases: TGTGCCAGTAGTAAAAAAGGGGGCAGCCATCAGCCCCAGCATTTT.

This chain connects TRBV3-1 (or the pseudogene TRBV3-2) to TRBJ1-3; TRBD1 is a possible D gene (5 bases). There are 16 residues in the CDR3. Per the germline V gene, CDR1 is LGHDT and CDR2 is YNNKEL (reference sequence). With 3 bases removed from V and 0 bases from J, the gap between germline ends came to 12 bases. Here the CDR3 reads CASSHRGGGSGNTIYF. The CDR3 coding sequence is TGTGCCAGCAGCCACCGGGGCGGGGGCTCTGGAAACACCATATATTTT.

CDR3 amino acids: CAISESGAGPNEKLFF. Written as DNA, the CDR3 is TGTGCCATCAGTGAGTCGGGGGCGGGTCCGAATGAAAAACTGTTTTTT. This chain links TRBV10-3 with TRBJ1-4; D perhaps matches TRBD1 (6 bases). This CDR3 is built from 16 residues. The germline V and J ends were trimmed by 0 bases and 5 bases, with 13 bases remaining between them. Germline values: CDR1 ENHRY, CDR2 SYGVKD.

The genes are TRBV28 and TRBJ1-5, with D possibly TRBD1 on 6 matching bases. V lost 3 bases and J 4 bases, leaving 13 bases between the germline ends. Germline CDR1 reads MDHEN; CDR2 reads SYDVKM. CDR3 size: 15 residues. As DNA, the CDR3 is TGTGCCAGCAGTTTCGGGGGGCGGGCAAATCAGCCCCAGCATTTT. It is translated as CASSFGGRANQPQHF.

CDR3 residues: CASSLEGNTQYF. In DNA, the CDR3 is TGTGCCAGCAGCTTAGAGGGGAATACGCAGTATTTT. The V call is TRBV7-2, the J call TRBJ2-3, with D perhaps matching TRBD1 (5 bases). V lost 1 base, J lost 7 bases, and 6 bases lay in between. Germline CDR1 reads SGHTA; CDR2 reads FQGNSA. The CDR3 is made up of 12 amino acids. The full variable domain, in which reference TRBV7-2 and TRBJ2-3 provide the parts outside the CDR3, is GAGVSQSPSNKVTEKGKDVELRCDPISGHTALYWYRQSLGQGLEFLIYFQGNSAPDKSGLPSDRFSAERTGGSVSTLTIQRTQQEDSAVYLCASSLEGNTQYFGPGTRLTVL.

This chain uses TRBV2 with TRBJ2-1; TRBD1 aligns across 8 bases. The V gene end was trimmed by 2 bases and the J gene end by 8 bases; junction bases not matched to a gene: 14. The CDR3 totals 17 residues. Germline V gene data show CDR1 as SNHLY and CDR2 as FYNNEI. CDR3 nucleotides: TGTGCCAGCAGTGAATTCGGCGGACAGGGTGGATCCCATGAGCAGTTCTTC. Protein product: CASSEFGGQGGSHEQFF. Looking up the rest from reference TRBV2 and TRBJ2-1 gives the full variable domain: EPEVTQTPSHQVTQMGQEVILRCVPISNHLYFYWYRQILGQKVEFLVSFYNNEISEKSEIFDDQFSVERPDGSNFTLKIRSTKLEDSAMYFCASSEFGGQGGSHEQFFGPGTRLTVL.

The chain joins TRBV2 to TRBJ2-3; 8 bases line up with TRBD2. Germline CDR1 is SNHLY and CDR2 is FYNNEI. The CDR3 is 16 residues long. The junction had 9 bases not matched to a gene; V was cut back by 5 bases and J by 2 bases. In nucleotides, the CDR3 is TGTGCCAGCAGTCTAGTACTAGCGGAGTCCACAGATACGCAGTATTTT. Protein product: CASSLVLAESTDTQYF. The full variable domain, in which reference TRBV2 and TRBJ2-3 provide the parts outside the CDR3, is EPEVTQTPSHQVTQMGQEVILRCVPISNHLYFYWYRQILGQKVEFLVSFYNNEISEKSEIFDDQFSVERPDGSNFTLKIRSTKLEDSAMYFCASSLVLAESTDTQYFGPGTRLTVL.

The rearrangement uses TRBV19 and TRBJ2-1; maybe TRBD2 (5 bases). The CDR3 is 15 residues long. With 7 bases removed from V and 2 bases from J, the gap between germline ends came to 15 bases. Germline V lookup: CDR1 LNHDA, CDR2 SQIVND (reference sequence). CDR3 DNA: TGTGCCAGTACCTCCCGGGGAGAGACCTACAATGAGCAGTTCTTC. Translation gives CASTSRGETYNEQFF.

The rearrangement joins TRBV6-5 to TRBJ2-7; TRBD1 matches at 7 bases. The CDR3 covers 14 residues. V was clipped by 8 bases and J by 0 bases; unmatched bases: 7. Looked up from germline, CDR1 is MNHEY and CDR2 is SVGAGI. This CDR3 reads CASADRASSYEQYF. Written as DNA, the CDR3 is TGTGCCAGCGCTGACAGGGCTAGCTCCTACGAGCAGTACTTC.

The chain combines TRBV4-2 with TRBJ1-4; D uncertain. The CDR3 sequence is 16 residues long. Trimming removed 5 bases at V and 0 bases at J, with 13 bases between. CDR1 and CDR2 (germline): LGHNA, YNFKEQ. CDR3 coding DNA: TGTGCCAGCAGCTTACACGCCGGGACAACTAATGAAAAACTGTTTTTT. This sequence encodes CASSLHAGTTNEKLFF.